This T cell receptor beta chain originates from a study of blood T cell repertoires in COVID-19. Looking at the study overall: PBMCs, B-cell-depleted T cells, or T cells were the source of the cDNA or gDNA that made up the material.

J was trimmed by 1 base and V by 4 bases; bases with no gene match: 6. This CDR3 is 16 amino acids long. Looked up from germline, CDR1 is SGHTA and CDR2 is FQGNSA. In the authors' methods: Estimated nucleated cell counts came from reference gene primer amplification. TCRdb's table, derived via immunoSEQ multiplex PCR, lists solely in-frame clones and lacks some. V and J calls and clone size are copied from that table; D and trimming were computed from the DNA. This sample has under 250,000 clones, with 80% to 85% found just once. The J gene is TRBJ2-7, the V gene TRBV7-2; 11 bases are shared with TRBD1. This TCR derives from a man in his forties with acute or convalescent COVID-19. Sequencing input: peripheral blood. CDR3 amino acids: CASSSNGQGASYEQYF. The CDR3 DNA reads as TGTGCCAGCAGCTCAAACGGACAGGGGGCTTCCTACGAGCAGTACTTC.